This T cell receptor (beta chain) was observed in a study of blood T cells in healthy people across ages. Study-wide context: Template switching caught about one barcoded beta molecule for each two T cells. Whole-study findings and limits: Significant beta diversity loss was already apparent by age approximately 40, declining roughly linearly.

This clonotype showed up just once. Its antigen is still unknown. Healthy individuals of Caucasian origin from Russia, aged roughly 6 to 100, served as donors. A second PCR of 7 to 11 cycles used a sample-barcoded 5' primer and a J-beta primer mix. With 12 random nucleotides, a template-switch adaptor tagged each individual cDNA molecule. TCRdb processed the 5' RACE reads anew with MiXCR; each CDR3 protein has one entry. Of around 800,000 distinct CDR3 sequences detected, 25% to 30% appear once; the ten largest clones hold 3%. The sample was also reused in another study, on T cells of mothers and their children.

Sequenced material: blood. This clonotype originated in a boy aged 10-17 years in good health.

CDR3 amino acids: CASSPVWGRGEQFF. The CDR3 DNA is TGTGCCAGCAGCCCTGTCTGGGGGAGGGGTGAGCAGTTCTTC. The V call is TRBV11-2, the J call TRBJ2-5; 7 bases are a match to TRBD2. The end of the DNA is better explained by TRBJ2-1, so the J call may be wrong. The CDR3 extends over 14 amino acids. Germline loops: CDR1 SGHAT, CDR2 FQNNGV.